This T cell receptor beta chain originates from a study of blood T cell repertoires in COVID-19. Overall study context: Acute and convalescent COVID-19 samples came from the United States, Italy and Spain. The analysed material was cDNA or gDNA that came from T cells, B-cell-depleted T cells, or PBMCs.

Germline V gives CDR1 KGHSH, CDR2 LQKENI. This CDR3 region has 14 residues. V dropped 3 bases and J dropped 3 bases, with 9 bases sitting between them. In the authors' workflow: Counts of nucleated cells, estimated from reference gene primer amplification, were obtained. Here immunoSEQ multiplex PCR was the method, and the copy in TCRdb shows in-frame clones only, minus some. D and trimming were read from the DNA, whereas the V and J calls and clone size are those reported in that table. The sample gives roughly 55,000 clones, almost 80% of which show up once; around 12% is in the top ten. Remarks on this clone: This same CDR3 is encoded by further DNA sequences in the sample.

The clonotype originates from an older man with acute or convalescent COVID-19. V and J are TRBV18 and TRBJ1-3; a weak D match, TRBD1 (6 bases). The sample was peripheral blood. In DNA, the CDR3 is TGTGCCAGCTCACCCACGGACAGTGGAAACACCATATATTTT. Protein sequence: CASSPTDSGNTIYF.